Following are 30 T cell receptor beta chains from one sample sequenced in a study of long-term antiretroviral therapy in people with HIV. With survey level as its setting, the immunoSEQ assay was v3.0. Method: immunoSEQ multiplex PCR; TCRdb's copy keeps in-frame clones and lacks some. The repertoire holds roughly 23,000 clones, with roughly 82% as singletons. Specimen: unsorted PBMCs, collected 0.1 years before starting antiretroviral therapy. The receptors stem from a young man with HIV.

This clone was seen a handful of times. The chain uses TRBV7-3 and TRBJ2-4; 7 bases are a match to TRBD2. Germline CDR1 and CDR2: SGHTA and FQGTGA. V was pared by 2 bases and J by 8 bases, with 9 bases of the junction left unmatched. This CDR3 spans 15 amino acids. For the CDR3, the DNA is TGTGCCAGCAGCTTAGTGGGGGGGAACGGGGACATTCAGTACTTC. Its protein is CASSLVGGNGDIQYF.

The chain employs TRBV25-1 and TRBJ1-1; possible D gene TRBD1, 5 bases. Trimming left V 1 base short and J 2 bases short, with 17 bases between. This CDR3 region has 17 residues. In germline, CDR1 is MGHDK, CDR2 SYGVNS. The CDR3 reads CASSELFTADSNTEAFF. CDR3 nucleotide sequence: TGTGCCAGCAGTGAATTATTCACCGCCGACAGTAACACTGAAGCTTTCTTT. The whole variable domain, filled in from reference TRBV25-1 and TRBJ1-1, reads EADIYQTPRYLVIGTGKKITLECSQTMGHDKMYWYQQDPGMELHLIHYSYGVNSTEKGDLSSESTVSRIRTEHFPLTLESARPSHTSQYLCASSELFTADSNTEAFFGQGTRLTVV.

This clone qualifies as medium-sized. The chain couples TRBV5-6 to TRBJ1-2, with D possibly TRBD1 on 5 matching bases. In germline, CDR1 is SGHDT, CDR2 YYEEEE. V lost 3 bases and J lost 6, with 24 bases in between. The CDR3 has 17 amino acids. The CDR3 sequence is CASSYGTVLLPRDGYTF. For the CDR3, the DNA is TGTGCCAGCAGCTACGGGACCGTACTACTCCCTAGGGATGGCTACACCTTC.

This chain joins TRBV4-1 and TRBJ1-5; 7 bases map to TRBD1. The junction had 8 bases not matched to a gene; V was cut back by 2 bases and J by 4 bases. From germline, CDR1 is MGHRA and CDR2 YSYEKL. CDR3 length: 16 residues. DNA for the CDR3: TGCGCCAGCAGCCAAATTCGGGACAGATTAAATCAGCCCCAGCATTTT. It specifies CASSQIRDRLNQPQHF.

The chain combines TRBV5-1 with TRBJ1-6; tentative D call: TRBD1 (5 bases). Trimming took off 3 bases at V and 10 bases at J, with 17 bases between the two ends. The CDR3 contains 15 residues. Germline CDR1 and CDR2: SGHRS and YFSETQ. Here the CDR3 DNA reads TGCGCCAGCAGCTCAAGCCAGGGTGGGGGGTCACCCCTCCACTTT. Translation gives CASSSSQGGGSPLHF.

This clone was counted a single time. This chain connects TRBV15 to TRBJ2-1; D may be TRBD2 (6 bases). The CDR3 sequence is 16 residues long. CDR1 LNHNV and CDR2 YYDKDF come from the germline V gene (reference sequence). V dropped 1 base and J dropped 6 bases, with 16 bases sitting between them. CDR3 bases: TGTGCCACCAGCAGAGGGGTGGGGGGAAGTGGCAATGAGCAGTTCTTC. Translating gives CATSRGVGGSGNEQFF.

This clone was detected once. The chain combines TRBV6-6 with TRBJ2-5, with 7 bases matching TRBD1. Looked up from germline, CDR1 is MNHNY and CDR2 is SVGAGI (reference sequence). The CDR3 is made up of 13 amino acids. The ends lost 5 bases at V and 4 bases at J; junction bases unmatched: 4. CDR3 protein: CASSTGAGETQYF. CDR3 coding DNA: TGTGCCAGCAGTACAGGGGCGGGAGAGACCCAGTACTTC.

This clone has just one count. The V call is TRBV11-1, the J call TRBJ2-1, with 7 bases identical to TRBD2. CDR3 length: 15 residues. CDR1 and CDR2 (germline): SGHAT, FQDESV (reference sequence). The J segment lost 10 bases and the V segment lost 2 bases, leaving 11 bases of the junction unmatched. In nucleotides, the CDR3 is TGTGCCAGCAGCTTAACGGGGACTAACCCTTGGGAGCAGTTCTTC. Translation: CASSLTGTNPWEQFF.

The V call is TRBV5-1, the J call TRBJ2-7; 14 nucleotides align to TRBD2. The CDR3 spans 17 residues. Germline CDR1 SGHRS, CDR2 YFSETQ. V trimming: 8 bases; J trimming: 0 bases; junction bases outside the gene matches: 10. The CDR3 here is CARGWTSGGHSSYEQYF. CDR3 bases: TGCGCCAGAGGGTGGACTAGCGGGGGGCATAGCTCCTACGAGCAGTACTTC.

This clone was found once. The gene calls are TRBV5-6 and TRBJ2-5; 7 bases line up with TRBD2. Per the germline V gene, CDR1 is SGHDT and CDR2 is YYEEEE. Trimming at V came to 2 bases and at J to 5 bases, leaving 9 bases not matched to a gene. This CDR3 has 15 amino acids. In nucleotides, the CDR3 is TGTGCCAGCAGCTTCTGGTGGGAGGGCCAGGAGACCCAGTACTTC. Translated, it gives CASSFWWEGQETQYF.

As for this clone: Other DNA sequences in this specimen translate into the identical CDR3. The chain couples TRBV19 to TRBJ1-5; D is unclear. Germline values: CDR1 LNHDA, CDR2 SQIVND (reference sequence). V lost 3 bases and J 7 bases, leaving 7 bases between the germline ends. The CDR3 loop spans 12 amino acids. The CDR3 bases are TGTGCCAGTAGTATTCCCTTACAGCCCCAGCATTTT. Translating it yields CASSIPLQPQHF.

This rearrangement joins TRBV5-8 to TRBJ2-1; perhaps TRBD1 as D (7 bases). Germline V gives CDR1 SGHTS, CDR2 YDEGEE. The V end lost 4 bases, the J end lost 3 bases, and 23 bases lay between the germline ends. The CDR3 sequence is 18 residues long. CDR3 sequence reads: CASSEAGTVSGFYNEQFF. In DNA form, the CDR3 reads TGTGCCAGCAGCGAGGCCGGGACAGTGAGCGGGTTCTACAATGAGCAGTTCTTC.

CDR3 nucleotides: TGTGCCAGCAGCTTCTCCGAAGGGGGCCCGCGTAACTATGGCTACACCTTC. It is translated as CASSFSEGGPRNYGYTF. This chain links TRBV7-2 with TRBJ1-2, with 7 bases fitting TRBD1. Germline values: CDR1 SGHTA, CDR2 FQGNSA. V lost 3 bases to trimming and J lost 1 base; unmatched junction nucleotides: 11. This CDR3 spans 17 amino acids.

The chain uses TRBV4-3 and TRBJ1-1; TRBD1 is a possible D gene (5 bases). This CDR3 region has 14 residues. Germline values: CDR1 LGHNA, CDR2 YSLEER. V lost 2 bases and J lost 2, with 9 bases in between. This CDR3 is CASSQMTANTEAFF. The DNA for the CDR3 is TGCGCCAGCAGCCAAATGACAGCCAACACTGAAGCTTTCTTT.

The chain joins TRBV7-3 to TRBJ2-2; 13 bases agree with TRBD2. CDR3 length: 17 amino acids. Germline V gene data show CDR1 as SGHTA and CDR2 as FQGTGA. The trim removed 0 bases at V and 7 bases at J, leaving 5 bases unmatched. For the CDR3, the DNA is TGTGCCAGCAGCTTAACATCGACTAGCGGGAGGAACGGGGAGCTGTTTTTT. It specifies CASSLTSTSGRNGELFF.

This chain connects TRBV19 to TRBJ2-1; 7 nucleotides agree with TRBD2. CDR3 length: 15 amino acids. With 4 bases clipped from V and 5 bases from J, the junction kept 8 bases outside the gene matches. Per germline, CDR1 LNHDA and CDR2 SQIVND (reference sequence). The CDR3 loop reads CASSRVKRDHNEQFF. Written as DNA, the CDR3 is TGTGCCAGTAGTAGGGTCAAGCGGGACCACAATGAGCAGTTCTTC.

The rearrangement uses TRBV4-1 and TRBJ1-2; D uncertain. Trimming left V 3 bases short and J 7 bases short, with 15 bases between. CDR1 is MGHRA, CDR2 YSYEKL, per germline. The CDR3 is 14 residues long. CDR3: CASSQLGLEGGYTF. As DNA, the CDR3 is TGCGCCAGCAGCCAGCTAGGCCTCGAAGGTGGCTACACCTTC.

The chain uses TRBV29-1 and TRBJ2-1, with D possibly TRBD2 on 6 matching bases. The germline V gene encodes CDR1 SQVTM and CDR2 ANQGSEA. The CDR3 spans 14 residues. V lost 2 bases and J 6 bases, leaving 14 bases between the germline ends. CDR3 region: CSVEKLADSNEQFF. Written as DNA, the CDR3 is TGCAGCGTTGAAAAACTAGCAGACTCCAATGAGCAGTTCTTC.

V gene TRBV19 combines with J gene TRBJ2-1, with D perhaps matching TRBD2 (5 bases). Trimming pared 4 bases from V and 0 bases from J, leaving 10 bases between. The CDR3 length is 15 residues. CDR1 is LNHDA and CDR2 is SQIVND in the germline V gene (reference sequence). The CDR3 reads CASSTSFTSYNEQFF. As DNA, the CDR3 is TGTGCCAGTAGTACTAGCTTTACCTCCTACAATGAGCAGTTCTTC.

The V and J genes are TRBV5-1 and TRBJ1-1; tentative D call: TRBD1 (5 bases). Trimming shortened V by 4 bases and J by 0 bases, and 13 bases separated the two germline ends. CDR1 and CDR2 (germline): SGHRS, YFSETQ. This CDR3 is 15 amino acids long. The CDR3 loop is CASSPGSIMNTEAFF. The DNA of the CDR3 is TGCGCCAGCAGCCCAGGGTCCATCATGAACACTGAAGCTTTCTTT.

CDR3 DNA sequence: TGTGCCAGCAGCGTAGGGGACAGGGTCCACGAGCAGTACTTC. The encoded protein is CASSVGDRVHEQYF. The V and J genes are TRBV9 and TRBJ2-7, with 9 bases lining up with TRBD1. J lost 5 bases, V lost 0 bases, and 3 bases had no gene match. CDR3 length equals 14 residues. The germline gives CDR1 SGDLS, CDR2 YYNGEE.

V is TRBV4-3 and J is TRBJ2-3; D remains unclear. From germline, CDR1 is LGHNA and CDR2 YSLEER. The CDR3 has 13 residues. Trimming stripped 4 bases from V and 4 bases from J, with 9 bases between. The CDR3 DNA reads TGCGCCAGCAGCCTGACTGGGGCAGATACGCAGTATTTT. The encoded protein is CASSLTGADTQYF.

This clone was seen more than once but under ten times. The chain links TRBV4-2 to TRBJ1-5; D remains unclear. Germline CDR1 and CDR2: LGHNA and YNFKEQ. Between the trimmed V and J ends, which lost 0 bases and 0 bases, there was a span of 6 bases. The CDR3 consists of 15 residues. CDR3 sequence: CASSQEGYSNQPQHF. The CDR3 nucleotides are TGTGCCAGCAGCCAAGAGGGGTATAGCAATCAGCCCCAGCATTTT.

V gene TRBV19 combines with J gene TRBJ2-1; 9 bases are a match to TRBD1. V gave up 9 bases and J gave up 5 bases; unmatched junction bases: 5. CDR3 size: 13 residues. From germline, CDR1 is LNHDA and CDR2 SQIVND (reference sequence). The CDR3 nucleotides are TGTGCCAGCCGGACAGGGGCTAACAATGAGCAGTTCTTC. This encodes CASRTGANNEQFF.

The V gene is TRBV7-2, the J gene TRBJ2-7; tentative D call: TRBD2 (6 bases). The CDR3 extends over 15 amino acids. Trimming removed 5 bases at V and 4 bases at J, with 18 bases between. Germline-derived CDR1 and CDR2 are SGHTA and FQGNSA. The CDR3 region is CASSRRGSGPYEQYF. Here the CDR3 DNA reads TGTGCCAGCAGCCGACGGGGTAGCGGACCTTACGAGCAGTACTTC.

This chain joins TRBV7-9 and TRBJ2-2; D is perhaps TRBD1 (5 bases). V was pared by 3 bases and J by 1 base, with 12 bases between. Germline-derived CDR1 and CDR2 are SEHNR and FQNEAQ (reference sequence). CDR3 length: 16 amino acids. CDR3 coding DNA: TGTGCCAGCAGCTTGGGCAGGGTCTTGAACACCGGGGAGCTGTTTTTT. This gives the protein CASSLGRVLNTGELFF. The full variable domain, in which reference TRBV7-9 and TRBJ2-2 provide the parts outside the CDR3, is DTGVSQNPRHKITKRGQNVTFRCDPISEHNRLYWYRQTLGQGPEFLTYFQNEAQLEKSRLLSDRFSAERPKGSFSTLEIQRTEQGDSAMYLCASSLGRVLNTGELFFGEGSRLTVL.

The chain joins TRBV19 to TRBJ2-7; 8 nucleotides match TRBD1. From germline, CDR1 is LNHDA and CDR2 SQIVND (reference sequence). CDR3 length: 13 residues. With 5 bases clipped from V and 5 bases from J, the junction kept 5 bases outside the gene matches. The CDR3 DNA follows: TGTGCCAGTAGTCCAGGGGGCTATAACGAGCAGTACTTC. The encoded protein is CASSPGGYNEQYF.

This clone appeared once. This sequence joins TRBV6-5 and TRBJ1-2; 9 bases line up with TRBD1. CDR1 and CDR2 (germline): MNHEY, SVGAGI. This CDR3 contains 13 residues. Trimming removed 5 bases from V and 2 bases from J; junction bases left unmatched: 0. The CDR3 region has the DNA TGTGCCAGCAGTGACAGGGGGAACTATGGCTACACCTTC. Amino acids: CASSDRGNYGYTF.

The CDR3 sequence is CASSLGRVQGTGELFF. Here the CDR3 DNA reads TGTGCCAGCAGCTTGGGCAGGGTTCAAGGCACCGGGGAGCTGTTTTTT. The rearrangement links TRBV5-5 to TRBJ2-2; D possibly corresponds to TRBD1 (5 bases). The CDR3 is 16 amino acids. Looked up from germline, CDR1 is SGHKS and CDR2 is YYEKEE (reference sequence). V was cut by 0 bases and J by 4 bases, with 13 bases left in between.

The chain carries TRBV6-5 and TRBJ2-2, with unresolved D. CDR1 is MNHEY and CDR2 is SVGAGI in the germline V gene. The CDR3 consists of 14 residues. V lost 3 bases to trimming and J lost 3 bases, with 8 bases between them. CDR3 sequence (DNA): TGTGCCAGCAGTTATCGCGCGGACACCGGGGAGCTGTTTTTT. This gives the protein CASSYRADTGELFF.